What follows are 24 T cell receptor beta chains derived from one specimen sequenced in a study of T-cell memory formation after mild COVID-19. Each CDR3 protein gets one entry after TCRdb re-called the 5' RACE reads with MiXCR. The sample consists of hundreds of thousands of distinct CDR3 sequences, roughly 20% of them appearing once. The material sequenced was PBMCs or a T cell subset sorted from them (not recorded which). The receptors stem from an adult woman who had mild COVID-19 (a few samples of this study predate the infection). Cell type and time point are not known.

This clonotype showed up just a few times. The genes are TRBV7-3 and TRBJ2-7; 8 bases align to TRBD1. After removal of 5 bases from V and 5 bases from J, the junction contained 14 bases not matched to a gene. Germline CDR1 SGHTA, CDR2 FQGTGA. This CDR3 is built from 16 residues. The CDR3 nucleotides are TGTGCCAGCAGCCCCTATGCAGGGGGCGTTCGTAACGAGCAGTACTTC. This codes for CASSPYAGGVRNEQYF.

This clonotype was detected only a few times. The V call is TRBV24-1, the J call TRBJ2-5, with 13 bases lining up with TRBD2. The CDR3 length is 17 residues. With V trimmed by 4 bases and J by 3 bases, 7 bases remained unmatched. Per germline, CDR1 KGHDR and CDR2 SFDVKD. CDR3 protein: CATSDSGLAGAKETQYF. The CDR3 bases are TGTGCCACCAGTGACTCCGGACTAGCGGGAGCTAAAGAGACCCAGTACTTC.

This clonotype has more than one count but fewer than ten. CDR3 nucleotide sequence: TGTGCCAGCTCCGGGGGTGTCACTGAAGCTTTCTTT. Amino acids: CASSGGVTEAFF. The gene calls are TRBV6-2 or TRBV6-3 and TRBJ1-1; TRBD1 might be the D (5 bases). Germline assignment: CDR1 MNHEY and CDR2 SVGEGT. Trimming removed 8 bases at V and 4 bases at J, with 11 bases between. The CDR3 has 12 residues.

The chain joins TRBV7-2 to TRBJ2-3; D is possibly TRBD1 (5 bases). V was clipped by 4 bases and J by 2 bases, with 19 bases between them. Germline CDR1 and CDR2: SGHTA and FQGNSA. The CDR3 extends over 17 amino acids. In DNA form, the CDR3 reads TGTGCCAGCAGCTCCCCCCCCGCAGGGTTGATCACAGATACGCAGTATTTT. Translation gives CASSSPPAGLITDTQYF.

The genes are TRBV20-1 and TRBJ1-3; D is perhaps TRBD1 (5 bases). The CDR3 totals 16 residues. Germline V lookup: CDR1 DFQATT, CDR2 SNEGSKA (reference sequence). V lost 3 bases to trimming and J lost 4 bases, with 19 bases between them. The DNA for the CDR3 is TGCAGTGCTAGCGCCGGGACTGCTACCACGGGAAACACCATATATTTT. Translating gives CSASAGTATTGNTIYF.

The chain has TRBV7-2 and TRBJ2-7; TRBD1 agrees at 9 bases. This CDR3 has 13 amino acids. J gave up 5 bases and V 8 bases, and 7 bases lay outside the gene matches. Looked up from germline, CDR1 is SGHTA and CDR2 is FQGNSA. CDR3 sequence: CASGGQGNDEQYF. Written as DNA, the CDR3 is TGTGCCAGCGGGGGACAGGGTAACGACGAGCAGTACTTC.

CDR3 coding DNA: TGCAGTGCACCTCTACGGGGAAACACAGATACGCAGTATTTT. This sequence encodes CSAPLRGNTDTQYF. The chain combines TRBV20-1 with TRBJ2-3; D is possibly TRBD2 (5 bases). Trimming took 6 bases from V and 2 from J, leaving 15 bases between them. This CDR3 has 14 amino acids. The germline CDR1 and CDR2 sequences are DFQATT and SNEGSKA (reference sequence).

This clonotype was detected only a few times. The chain is built from TRBV5-1 and TRBJ2-5, with 9 bases matching TRBD1. V lost 7 bases and J lost 2; bases outside the gene matches: 12. The CDR3 loop spans 16 amino acids. Germline values: CDR1 SGHRS, CDR2 YFSETQ. CDR3 region: CASFIRAGTGQETQYF. CDR3 bases: TGCGCCAGCTTTATACGGGCCGGGACAGGGCAAGAGACCCAGTACTTC.

The CDR3: CASSPGAVYGYTF. The CDR3 DNA sequence: TGTGCCAGCAGCCCTGGAGCTGTCTATGGCTACACCTTC. The rearrangement links TRBV7-9 to TRBJ1-2; D remains ambiguous. The V and J ends lost 5 bases and 4 bases respectively, with 11 bases between them. The CDR3 loop spans 13 amino acids. Germline values: CDR1 SEHNR, CDR2 FQNEAQ (reference sequence).

A few counts support this clonotype. J is TRBJ2-5 and V is TRBV3-1; TRBD1 is a possible D gene (6 bases). This CDR3 has 14 amino acids. The V gene's germline CDR1 is LGHDT and CDR2 YNNKEL (reference sequence). Deletions cut 4 bases from V and 1 base from J, with 10 bases between. CDR3 in DNA: TGTGCCAGCAGCCTGGGACATTTCCAAGAGACCCAGTACTTC. This gives the protein CASSLGHFQETQYF.

The chain has TRBV7-9 and TRBJ1-1; no clear D gene. Trimming removed 3 bases from V and 9 bases from J, with 8 bases in between. CDR1 SEHNR and CDR2 FQNEAQ come from the germline V gene (reference sequence). This CDR3 contains 11 residues. CDR3 DNA: TGTGCCAGCAGCTTCGATCAGCAAGCTTTCTTT. It codes for CASSFDQQAFF.

This chain links TRBV9 with TRBJ2-3; the match to TRBD1 covers 8 bases. CDR3 length: 15 residues. From germline, CDR1 is SGDLS and CDR2 YYNGEE. J gave up 3 bases and V 4 bases, and 7 bases lay outside the gene matches. The CDR3 region is CASSLDRGETDTQYF. The CDR3 coding sequence is TGTGCCAGCAGCCTAGACAGGGGTGAAACAGATACGCAGTATTTT.

The chain recombines TRBV18 with TRBJ2-7; D is ambiguous. The CDR3 is 12 amino acids. CDR1 is KGHSH and CDR2 is LQKENI in the germline V gene. The ends were cut back, 3 bases at V and 3 bases at J, with 6 bases in the middle. The DNA of the CDR3 is TGTGCCAGCTCACCGGCAATCTACGAGCAGTACTTC. This codes for CASSPAIYEQYF.

The V gene is TRBV11-3, the J gene TRBJ1-4; D not resolved. The CDR3 contains 15 residues. V lost 0 bases, J lost 5 bases, and 10 bases lay in between. Germline values: CDR1 SGHNT, CDR2 YENEEA. The CDR3 sequence: CASSLEGVLNEKLFF. In nucleotides, the CDR3 is TGTGCCAGCAGCTTAGAAGGAGTGCTCAATGAAAAACTGTTTTTT.

This clonotype was counted at least ten times. V gene TRBV4-1 combines with J gene TRBJ2-7; possibly TRBD1 for D (6 bases). Looked up from germline, CDR1 is MGHRA and CDR2 is YSYEKL. V lost 4 bases and J 3 bases, leaving 16 bases between the germline ends. The CDR3 runs 15 residues. CDR3 protein: CASSPGSGTHYEQYF. CDR3 sequence (DNA): TGCGCCAGCAGCCCAGGGTCGGGGACACACTACGAGCAGTACTTC.

The chain is built from TRBV24-1 and TRBJ2-5; 7 bases match TRBD1. With V trimmed by 9 bases and J by 6 bases, 9 bases remained unmatched. The CDR3 extends over 13 amino acids. CDR1 and CDR2 (germline): KGHDR, SFDVKD. CDR3 DNA sequence: TGTGCCACCGACACAGGGGCTGGGAAGACCCAGTACTTC. This codes for CATDTGAGKTQYF.

This clonotype was counted many times. V is TRBV30 and J is TRBJ2-1, with no clear D. V was cut by 4 bases and J by 9 bases, with 16 bases left in between. Germline CDR1 is GTSNPN and CDR2 is SVGIG (reference sequence). The length of the CDR3 is 13 residues. CDR3 loop: CAWTPSASGEQFF. For the CDR3, the DNA is TGTGCCTGGACCCCCAGCGCCAGTGGTGAGCAGTTCTTC.

This chain links TRBV30 with TRBJ2-5, with 9 nucleotides matching TRBD1. This CDR3 has 14 residues. Germline V gene data show CDR1 as GTSNPN and CDR2 as SVGIG (reference sequence). Trimming removed 3 bases from V and 4 bases from J; junction bases left unmatched: 6. The CDR3 DNA is TGTGCCTGGAGACGGACAGGGGAGGCAGAGACCCAGTACTTC. The encoded protein is CAWRRTGEAETQYF.

There are a few counts of this clonotype. The V call is TRBV18, the J call TRBJ2-3; D ambiguous. V was shortened by 3 bases and J by 6 bases, with 10 bases between the two germline ends. This CDR3 comprises 13 residues. Germline V lookup: CDR1 KGHSH, CDR2 LQKENI. DNA of the CDR3: TGTGCCAGCTCACCGGCCGGGTGGGATACGCAGTATTTT. It yields the protein CASSPAGWDTQYF. Combining the CDR3 with reference TRBV18 and TRBJ2-3 gives the whole variable domain NAGVMQNPRHLVRRRGQEARLRCSPMKGHSHVYWYRQLPEEGLKFMVYLQKENIIDESGMPKERFSAEFPKEGPSILRIQQVVRGDSAAYFCASSPAGWDTQYFGPGTRLTVL.

This clonotype has a count of ten or more. The chain links TRBV25-1 to TRBJ2-4, with TRBD1 identical over 8 bases. The CDR3 sequence is 17 residues long. Germline CDR1 MGHDK, CDR2 SYGVNS. The V and J ends lost 2 bases and 7 bases, in that order; junction bases with no gene match: 13. The CDR3 nucleotides are TGTGCCAGCAGTGAAGTAGGAAGGACAGGGCGGACGAACATTCAGTACTTC. Protein: CASSEVGRTGRTNIQYF. The full variable domain, completed using reference TRBV25-1 and TRBJ2-4, is EADIYQTPRYLVIGTGKKITLECSQTMGHDKMYWYQQDPGMELHLIHYSYGVNSTEKGDLSSESTVSRIRTEHFPLTLESARPSHTSQYLCASSEVGRTGRTNIQYFGAGTRLSVL.

This clonotype turned up a few times. The chain combines TRBV3-1 with TRBJ1-2; TRBD1 agrees at 7 bases. CDR1 is LGHDT, CDR2 YNNKEL, per germline (reference sequence). Losses at the gene ends were 1 base for V and 7 bases for J; bases not matched to a gene: 0. The CDR3 is 12 amino acids. CDR3: CASSQAGGGYTF. The CDR3 DNA follows: TGTGCCAGCAGCCAAGCAGGGGGTGGCTACACCTTC.

The V call is TRBV7-8, the J call TRBJ1-1, with 10 bases that match TRBD1. J gave up 6 bases and V 5 bases, and 12 bases lay outside the gene matches. This CDR3 has 16 amino acids. CDR1 is SGHVS and CDR2 is FQNEAQ in the germline V gene. The CDR3: CASSTPTGTGVAEAFF. The CDR3 nucleotides are TGTGCCAGCAGCACACCTACCGGGACAGGGGTCGCTGAAGCTTTCTTT.

This chain connects TRBV7-9 to TRBJ1-2; D not certain. The V and J ends lost 5 bases and 4 bases respectively, with 20 bases between them. CDR1 and CDR2 from the germline V gene are SEHNR and FQNEAQ (reference sequence). The CDR3 is 16 residues long. The CDR3 DNA is TGTGCCAGCAGCCCCATGTCCCCTACAACCAGCTATGGCTACACCTTC. Protein product: CASSPMSPTTSYGYTF.

V and J are TRBV12-3 or TRBV12-4 and TRBJ1-1; 8 bases are a match to TRBD1. Germline trimming cut 2 bases from V and 1 base from J; bases unmatched to any gene: 6. The CDR3 is made up of 16 amino acids. The CDR3 reads CASSLLQGVSNTEAFF. DNA for the CDR3: TGTGCCAGCAGTTTACTACAGGGGGTTTCGAACACTGAAGCTTTCTTT.